The next 7 T cell receptor beta chains were all read from a single sample in a study of T-cell reconstitution after alpha-beta-depleted transplantation in children. TCRbeta library construction was performed incorporating unique molecular identifiers. TCRdb reprocessed the PCR reads via MiXCR and lists one record per CDR3 protein. Among about 610,000 distinct CDR3 sequences listed, 8% to 11% were seen once. Sequencing was performed on PBMCs from the stem cell graft donor, taken from the stem cell graft. These receptors were taken from a human donor who donated a stem cell graft to a child with acute myeloid leukemia.

This clonotype has only a few counts. V is TRBV12-3 or TRBV12-4 and J is TRBJ1-2; the D gene is possibly TRBD1 (5 bases). CDR3 length: 14 amino acids. Trimming took 5 bases from V and 8 from J, leaving 18 bases between them. The CDR3, as DNA: TGTGCCAGCAGTGACCCGGGACTGGGGGAAGGCTACACCTTC. This sequence encodes CASSDPGLGEGYTF.

The chain couples TRBV15 to TRBJ2-1; D not resolved. Looked up from germline, CDR1 is LNHNV and CDR2 is YYDKDF (reference sequence). This CDR3 region has 15 residues. V dropped 0 bases and J dropped 4 bases, with 10 bases sitting between them. As DNA, the CDR3 is TGTGCCACCAGCAGAGATGGGATTAATTACAATGAGCAGTTCTTC. The encoded protein is CATSRDGINYNEQFF.

This chain uses TRBV18 with TRBJ2-7; 9 nucleotides align to TRBD1. Germline CDR1 and CDR2: KGHSH and LQKENI. The CDR3 covers 14 residues. Trimming at V came to 5 bases and at J to 6 bases, leaving 8 bases not matched to a gene. Written as DNA, the CDR3 is TGTGCCAGCTCATTACAGGGGGCTGTCGCCGAGCAGTACTTC. This encodes CASSLQGAVAEQYF. Drawing the rest from reference TRBV18 and TRBJ2-7, the complete variable domain is NAGVMQNPRHLVRRRGQEARLRCSPMKGHSHVYWYRQLPEEGLKFMVYLQKENIIDESGMPKERFSAEFPKEGPSILRIQQVVRGDSAAYFCASSLQGAVAEQYFGPGTRLTVT.

This clonotype was counted many times. This chain connects TRBV12-3 or TRBV12-4 to TRBJ2-1, with a tentative D call TRBD2 (6 bases). Trimming removed 3 bases from V and 2 bases from J, with 8 bases in between. CDR3 length equals 14 residues. This chain's CDR3 is CASSLTRTYNEQFF. The CDR3 DNA reads TGTGCCAGCAGTTTGACTAGAACCTACAATGAGCAGTTCTTC.

This clonotype was seen more than once but under ten times. The chain combines TRBV20-1 with TRBJ1-5; 7 positions match TRBD1. The CDR3 spans 15 residues. V trimming: 3 bases; J trimming: 5 bases; junction bases outside the gene matches: 10. CDR1 and CDR2 from the germline V gene are DFQATT and SNEGSKA (reference sequence). The CDR3 spells CSARRTGTIDQPQHF. The CDR3, as DNA: TGCAGTGCTAGGAGGACAGGCACTATAGATCAGCCCCAGCATTTT.

The chain couples TRBV20-1 to TRBJ2-1; D uncertain. CDR1 is DFQATT, CDR2 SNEGSKA, per germline (reference sequence). This CDR3 region has 17 residues. Trimming stripped 2 bases from V and 0 bases from J, with 17 bases between. CDR3 residues: CSARMLSAPSSYNEQFF. CDR3 DNA sequence: TGCAGTGCTAGAATGCTGTCCGCGCCGAGCTCCTACAATGAGCAGTTCTTC.

There are many counts of this clonotype. This chain links TRBV21-1 with TRBJ1-2. TRBV21-1 is classified as a pseudogene. This CDR3 region has 17 residues. CDR3 DNA: TGTGCCAGCAGCCCTACTCGAGGAGCCAACGCCTACTATGGCTACACCTTC. It codes for CASSPTRGANAYYGYTF.